This TCR beta chain was captured by sequencing in a study of CD8+ T cells in alopecia areata. Whole-study findings and limits: Numerous clones, expanded in lesions, remained in scalp and blood during tofacitinib. Scalp clonality dropped significantly under tofacitinib, as did expanded CD8+ top-100 clones.

The CDR3 is made up of 15 amino acids. Germline V gives CDR1 SGHRS, CDR2 YFSETQ. The V and J ends lost 7 bases and 2 bases, in that order; junction bases with no gene match: 12. The treatment here: oral pan-JAK inhibitor, 5-10 mg twice daily. Remarks on this clone: Its antigen remains unknown.

After isolation, RNA underwent reverse transcription to generate cDNA as the sequencing template. Some clones are missing from TCRdb's copy, which holds only in-frame ones; the method was immunoSEQ multiplex PCR. This sample yields approximately 210,000 clones, of which roughly 60% are seen a single time; approximately 1% belongs to the top ten. This TCR came from a human donor with alopecia areata. The chain recombines TRBV5-1 with TRBJ2-7; 7 nucleotides align to TRBD1. Sequencing used CD4+ T cells sorted from blood, obtained at week 24, from a patient treated with tofacitinib. CDR3 nucleotide sequence: TGCGCCAGCCCAGGGAATCGACAGGGCACCTACGAGCAGTACTTC. Translating it yields CASPGNRQGTYEQYF.